The rows below give T cell receptor beta chains drawn from one sample of a study of Tregs in tolerant kidney transplant recipients. Assay: immunoSEQ multiplex PCR; the TCRdb copy retains only in-frame clones and omits some. The table has around 75,000 clones, less than 90% seen once. The specimen comprised CD4+ T cells from blood, sampled before the transplant. The source of these receptors is a human donor who received a combined kidney and bone marrow transplant. CDR3s leave out the opening cysteine and the closing phenylalanine or tryptophan. A D gene is named only where the DNA matches it firmly.

CDR3 length,V gene,D gene,CDR3 protein
13,TRBV27,.,ASSLSPGGLYEQY
11,TRBV7-3,.,ASSLSPSDTQY
13,TRBV5-1,TRBD1,ASSSGQLSIYEQY
14,TRBV9,TRBD2,ASSVGGSGIRETQY
11,TRBV2,.,ASSERVFAEAF
13,TRBV5-1,.,ASSSGISNTGELF
12,TRBV29-1,TRBD1,SSTGTGLSTEAF
13,TRBV7-2,TRBD2,ASSQKTSGRNEQF
10,TRBV7-9,.,ASSPRNTEAF
14,TRBV5-5,TRBD2,ASSLNHGLAGEEQY
15,TRBV5-1,TRBD2,ASSSGLTSASTDTQY
13,TRBV4-1,.,ASSLGVGIADTQY
13,TRBV11-1,TRBD1,ASSFRTGMNTEAF
11,TRBV25-1,.,ASSEYVGRGPH
14,TRBV18,.,ASSPQGVGVGYEQY
13,TRBV7-7,TRBD2,ASSLAGGGHNEQF
13,TRBV4-3,TRBD1,ASSQVQDRGPLQY
13,TRBV2,.,ASSNYGRVNQPQH
14,TRBV18,.,ASSLVMEISGNTIY
12,TRBV29-1,TRBD2,SATTSGITYEQY
12,TRBV7-3,.,ASSLGAGSTEAF
10,TRBV5-1,.,ASSLDRDGYT